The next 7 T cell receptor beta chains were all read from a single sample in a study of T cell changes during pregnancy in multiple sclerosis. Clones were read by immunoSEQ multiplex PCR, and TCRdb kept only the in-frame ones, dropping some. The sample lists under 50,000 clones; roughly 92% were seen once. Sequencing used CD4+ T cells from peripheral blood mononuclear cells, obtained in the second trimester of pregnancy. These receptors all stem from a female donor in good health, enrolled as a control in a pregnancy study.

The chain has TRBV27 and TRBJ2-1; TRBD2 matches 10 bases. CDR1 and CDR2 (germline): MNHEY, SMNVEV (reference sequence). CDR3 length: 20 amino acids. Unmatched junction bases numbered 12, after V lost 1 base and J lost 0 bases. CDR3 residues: CASSLLGLAGAFSSYNEQFF. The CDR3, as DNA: TGTGCCAGCAGTTTATTGGGGCTAGCGGGGGCTTTCAGCTCCTACAATGAGCAGTTCTTC.

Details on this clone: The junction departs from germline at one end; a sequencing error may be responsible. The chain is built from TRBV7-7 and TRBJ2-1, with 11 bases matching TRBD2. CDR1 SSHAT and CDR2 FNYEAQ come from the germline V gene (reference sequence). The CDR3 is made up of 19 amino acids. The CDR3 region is CASSSLPTSGARGYNEQFF. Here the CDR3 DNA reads TGTGCTAGCAGCTCTCTCCCGACTAGCGGGGCTAGGGGTTACAATGAGCAGTTCTTC.

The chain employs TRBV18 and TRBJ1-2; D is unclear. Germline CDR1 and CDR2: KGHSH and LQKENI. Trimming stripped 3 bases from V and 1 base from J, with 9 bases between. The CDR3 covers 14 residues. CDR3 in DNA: TGTGCCAGCTCACCCGACACGATTAACTATGGCTACACCTTC. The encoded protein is CASSPDTINYGYTF.

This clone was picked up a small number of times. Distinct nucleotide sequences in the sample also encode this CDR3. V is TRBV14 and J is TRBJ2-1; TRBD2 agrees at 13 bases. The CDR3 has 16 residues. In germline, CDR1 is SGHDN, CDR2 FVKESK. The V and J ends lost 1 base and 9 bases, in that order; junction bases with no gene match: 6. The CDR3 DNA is TGTGCCAGCAGCCAAGGACTAGCGGGGGGTCTTGGTGAGCAGTTCTTC. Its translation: CASSQGLAGGLGEQFF.

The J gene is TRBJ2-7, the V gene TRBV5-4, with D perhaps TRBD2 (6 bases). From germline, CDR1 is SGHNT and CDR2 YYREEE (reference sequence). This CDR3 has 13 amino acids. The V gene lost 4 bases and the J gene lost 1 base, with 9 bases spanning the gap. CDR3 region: CASSATSSYEQYF. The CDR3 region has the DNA TGTGCCAGCAGCGCGACTAGTTCCTACGAGCAGTACTTC.

CDR3 sequence (DNA): TGTGCCAGCAGCACCGACAGGGGATATGGCTACACCTTC. This codes for CASSTDRGYGYTF. The rearrangement uses TRBV7-3 and TRBJ1-2; 8 bases match TRBD1. The CDR3 is 13 amino acids. CDR1 is SGHTA and CDR2 is FQGTGA in the germline V gene. Germline trimming cut 5 bases from V and 5 bases from J; bases unmatched to any gene: 4.

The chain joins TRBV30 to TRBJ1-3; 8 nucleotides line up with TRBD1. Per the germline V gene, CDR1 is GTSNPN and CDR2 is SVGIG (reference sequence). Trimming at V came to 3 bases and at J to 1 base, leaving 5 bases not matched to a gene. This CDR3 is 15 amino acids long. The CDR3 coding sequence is TGTGCCTGGAGCGACGGGACAGGATCTGGAAACACCATATATTTT. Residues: CAWSDGTGSGNTIYF. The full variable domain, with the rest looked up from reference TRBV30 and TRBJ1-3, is SQTIHQWPATLVQPVGSPLSLECTVEGTSNPNLYWYRQAAGRGLQLLFYSVGIGQISSEVPQNLSASRPQDRQFILSSKKLLLSDSGFYLCAWSDGTGSGNTIYFGEGSWLTVV.